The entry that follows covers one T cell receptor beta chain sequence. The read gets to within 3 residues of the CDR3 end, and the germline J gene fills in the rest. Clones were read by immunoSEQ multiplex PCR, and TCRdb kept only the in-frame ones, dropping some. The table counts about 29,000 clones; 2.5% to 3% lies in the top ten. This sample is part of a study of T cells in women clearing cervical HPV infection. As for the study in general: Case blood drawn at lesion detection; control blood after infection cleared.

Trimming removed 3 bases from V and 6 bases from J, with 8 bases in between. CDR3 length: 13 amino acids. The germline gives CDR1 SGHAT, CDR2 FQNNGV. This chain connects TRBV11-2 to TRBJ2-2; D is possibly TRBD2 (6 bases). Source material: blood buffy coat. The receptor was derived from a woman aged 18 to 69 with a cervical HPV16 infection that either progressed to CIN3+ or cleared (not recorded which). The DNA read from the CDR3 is TGTGCCAGCAGCTTGGGCGGGGCCGGGGAG. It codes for CASSLGGAGE. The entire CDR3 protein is CASSLGGAGELFF.